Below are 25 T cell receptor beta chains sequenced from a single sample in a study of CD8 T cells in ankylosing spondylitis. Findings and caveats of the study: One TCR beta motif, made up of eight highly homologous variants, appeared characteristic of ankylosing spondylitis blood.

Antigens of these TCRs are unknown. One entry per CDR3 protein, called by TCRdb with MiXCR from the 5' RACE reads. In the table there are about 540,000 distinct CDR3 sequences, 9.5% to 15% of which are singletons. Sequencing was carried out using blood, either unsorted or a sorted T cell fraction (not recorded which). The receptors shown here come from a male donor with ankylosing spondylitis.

The CDR3 reads CASSSGGTSLTPNEQFF. DNA for the CDR3: TGTGCCAGCAGCTCGGGAGGGACTAGCTTAACCCCCAATGAGCAGTTCTTC. V and J are TRBV7-2 and TRBJ2-1; 9 bases align to TRBD2. CDR1 and CDR2 from the germline V gene are SGHTA and FQGNSA. This CDR3 contains 17 residues. Unmatched junction bases numbered 13, after V lost 4 bases and J lost 6 bases.

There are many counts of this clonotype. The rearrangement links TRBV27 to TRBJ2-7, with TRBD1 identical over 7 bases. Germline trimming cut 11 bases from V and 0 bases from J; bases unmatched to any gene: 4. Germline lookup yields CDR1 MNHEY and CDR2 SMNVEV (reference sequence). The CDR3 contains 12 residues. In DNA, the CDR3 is TGTGCCTCCTGGGACAGCTCCTACGAGCAGTACTTC. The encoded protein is CASWDSSYEQYF.

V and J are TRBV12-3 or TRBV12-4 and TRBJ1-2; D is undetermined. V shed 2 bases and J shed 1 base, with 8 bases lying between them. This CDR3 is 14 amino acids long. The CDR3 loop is CASSLWQINYGYTF. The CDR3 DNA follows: TGTGCCAGCAGTTTATGGCAGATTAACTATGGCTACACCTTC.

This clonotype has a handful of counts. This CDR3 is CASSVGGDEKLFF. DNA of the CDR3: TGTGCCAGCAGCGTAGGAGGAGATGAAAAACTGTTTTTT. The rearrangement uses TRBV9 and TRBJ1-4; the D is unclear. Between the trimmed V and J ends, which lost 0 bases and 6 bases, there was a span of 6 bases. The length of the CDR3 is 13 residues. Germline V lookup: CDR1 SGDLS, CDR2 YYNGEE.

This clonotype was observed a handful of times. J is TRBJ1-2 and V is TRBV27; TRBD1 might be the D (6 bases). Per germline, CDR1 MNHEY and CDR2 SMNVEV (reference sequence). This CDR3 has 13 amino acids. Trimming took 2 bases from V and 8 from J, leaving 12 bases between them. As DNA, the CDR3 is TGTGCCAGCAGTTTAGAACAGGGTTTGGGCTACACCTTC. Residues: CASSLEQGLGYTF.

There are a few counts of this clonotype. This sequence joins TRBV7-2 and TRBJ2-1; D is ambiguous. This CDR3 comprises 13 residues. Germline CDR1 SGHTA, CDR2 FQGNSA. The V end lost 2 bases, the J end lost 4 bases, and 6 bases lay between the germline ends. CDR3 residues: CASSLSEYNEQFF. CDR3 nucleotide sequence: TGTGCCAGCAGCTTAAGCGAGTACAATGAGCAGTTCTTC. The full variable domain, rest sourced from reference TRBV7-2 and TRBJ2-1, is GAGVSQSPSNKVTEKGKDVELRCDPISGHTALYWYRQSLGQGLEFLIYFQGNSAPDKSGLPSDRFSAERTGGSVSTLTIQRTQQEDSAVYLCASSLSEYNEQFFGPGTRLTVL.

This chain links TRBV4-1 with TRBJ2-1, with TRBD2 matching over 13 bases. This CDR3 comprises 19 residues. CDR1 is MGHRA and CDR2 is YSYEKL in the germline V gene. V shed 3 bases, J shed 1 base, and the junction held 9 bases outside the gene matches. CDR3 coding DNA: TGCGCCAGCAGCCAGAGGACTAGCGGGAGTTCCCCTTCCTACAATGAGCAGTTCTTC. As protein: CASSQRTSGSSPSYNEQFF.

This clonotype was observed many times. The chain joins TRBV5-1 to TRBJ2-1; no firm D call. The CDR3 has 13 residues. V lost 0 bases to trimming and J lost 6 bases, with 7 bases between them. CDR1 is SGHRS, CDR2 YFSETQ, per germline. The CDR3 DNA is TGCGCCAGCAGCTTGGGGCAGACCAATGAGCAGTTCTTC. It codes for CASSLGQTNEQFF.

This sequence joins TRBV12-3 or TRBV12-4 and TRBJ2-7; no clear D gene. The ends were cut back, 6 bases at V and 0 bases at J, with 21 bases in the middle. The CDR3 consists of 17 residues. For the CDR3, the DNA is TGTGCCAGCAGCCTACTACGTAGGACGGCGAGCTCCTACGAGCAGTACGTC. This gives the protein CASSLLRRTASSYEQYV.

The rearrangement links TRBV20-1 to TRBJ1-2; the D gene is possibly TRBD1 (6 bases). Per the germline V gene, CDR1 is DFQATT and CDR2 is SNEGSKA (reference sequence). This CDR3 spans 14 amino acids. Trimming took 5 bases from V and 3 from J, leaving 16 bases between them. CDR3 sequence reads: CSAAGRGPDYGYTF. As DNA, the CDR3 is TGCAGTGCTGCGGGGCGGGGGCCCGACTATGGCTACACCTTC.

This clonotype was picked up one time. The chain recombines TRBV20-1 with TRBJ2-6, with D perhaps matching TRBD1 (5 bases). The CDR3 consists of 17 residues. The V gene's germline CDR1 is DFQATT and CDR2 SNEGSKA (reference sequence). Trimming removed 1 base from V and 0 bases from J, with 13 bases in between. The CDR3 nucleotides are TGCAGTGCTAGAGCCGACTTCGACAGCTCTGGGGCCAACGTCCTGACTTTC. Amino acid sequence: CSARADFDSSGANVLTF.

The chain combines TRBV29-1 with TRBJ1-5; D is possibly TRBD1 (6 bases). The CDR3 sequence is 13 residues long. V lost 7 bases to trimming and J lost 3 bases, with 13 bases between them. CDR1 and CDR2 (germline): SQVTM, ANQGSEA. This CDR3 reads CSATTGLNQPQHF. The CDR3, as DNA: TGCAGCGCCACAACAGGGCTCAATCAGCCCCAGCATTTT.

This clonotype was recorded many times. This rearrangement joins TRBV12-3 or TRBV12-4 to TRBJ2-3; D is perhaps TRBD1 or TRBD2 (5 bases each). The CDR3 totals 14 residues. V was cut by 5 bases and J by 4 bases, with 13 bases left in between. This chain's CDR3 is CASSPLMGADTQYF. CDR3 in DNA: TGTGCCAGCAGTCCCCTGATGGGGGCAGATACGCAGTATTTT.

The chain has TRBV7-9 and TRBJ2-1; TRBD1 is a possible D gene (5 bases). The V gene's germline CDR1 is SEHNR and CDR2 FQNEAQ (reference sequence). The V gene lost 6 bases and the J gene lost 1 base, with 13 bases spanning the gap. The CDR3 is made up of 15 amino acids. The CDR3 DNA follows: TGTGCCAGCAGTCCCCTCCCAGGGTCCTACAATGAGCAGTTCTTC. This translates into CASSPLPGSYNEQFF.

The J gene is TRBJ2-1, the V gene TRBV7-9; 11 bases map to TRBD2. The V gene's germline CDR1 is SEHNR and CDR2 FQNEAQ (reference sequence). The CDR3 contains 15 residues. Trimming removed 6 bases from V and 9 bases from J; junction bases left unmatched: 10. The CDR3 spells CASRPPGLAEGEQFF. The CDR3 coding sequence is TGTGCCAGCAGACCTCCGGGACTAGCGGAGGGTGAGCAGTTCTTC.

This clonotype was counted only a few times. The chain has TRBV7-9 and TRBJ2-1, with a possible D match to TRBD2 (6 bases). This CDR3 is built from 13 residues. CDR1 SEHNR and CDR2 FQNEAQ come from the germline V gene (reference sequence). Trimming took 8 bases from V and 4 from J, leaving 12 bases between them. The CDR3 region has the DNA TGTGCCAGCGGTGGAGGGAGGTACAATGAGCAGTTCTTC. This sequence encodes CASGGGRYNEQFF.

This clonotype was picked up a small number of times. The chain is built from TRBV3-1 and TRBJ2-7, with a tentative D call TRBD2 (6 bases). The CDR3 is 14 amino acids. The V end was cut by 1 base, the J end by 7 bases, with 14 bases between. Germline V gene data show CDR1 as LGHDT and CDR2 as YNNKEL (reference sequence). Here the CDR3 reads CASSQAAGMVEQYF. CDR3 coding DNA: TGTGCCAGCAGCCAAGCCGCGGGAATGGTGGAGCAGTACTTC.

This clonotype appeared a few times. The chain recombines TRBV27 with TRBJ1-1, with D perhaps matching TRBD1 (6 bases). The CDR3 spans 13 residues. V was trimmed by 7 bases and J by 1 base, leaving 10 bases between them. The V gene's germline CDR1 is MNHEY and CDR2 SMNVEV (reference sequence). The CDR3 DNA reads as TGTGCCAGCACCGGGGGGCGGAACACTGAAGCTTTCTTT. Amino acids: CASTGGRNTEAFF.

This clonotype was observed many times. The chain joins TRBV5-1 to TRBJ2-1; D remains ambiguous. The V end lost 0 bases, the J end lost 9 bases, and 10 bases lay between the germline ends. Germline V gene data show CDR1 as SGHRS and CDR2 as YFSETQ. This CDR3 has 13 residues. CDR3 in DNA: TGCGCCAGCAGCTTGGTGTCATACGGTGAGCAGTTCTTC. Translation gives CASSLVSYGEQFF.

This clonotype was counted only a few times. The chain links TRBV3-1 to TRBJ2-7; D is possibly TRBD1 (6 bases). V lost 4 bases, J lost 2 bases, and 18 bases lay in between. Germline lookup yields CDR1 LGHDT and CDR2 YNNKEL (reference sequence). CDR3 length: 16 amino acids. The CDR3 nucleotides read TGTGCCAGCAGCCCAAGTACACAGGGTAGCCCCTACGAGCAGTACGTC. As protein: CASSPSTQGSPYEQYV.

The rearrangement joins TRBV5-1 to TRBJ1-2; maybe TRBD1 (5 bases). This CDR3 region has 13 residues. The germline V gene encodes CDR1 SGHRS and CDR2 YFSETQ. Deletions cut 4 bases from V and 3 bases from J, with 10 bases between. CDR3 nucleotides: TGCGCCAGCAGCACGACAGTAGACTATGGCTACACCTTC. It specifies CASSTTVDYGYTF.

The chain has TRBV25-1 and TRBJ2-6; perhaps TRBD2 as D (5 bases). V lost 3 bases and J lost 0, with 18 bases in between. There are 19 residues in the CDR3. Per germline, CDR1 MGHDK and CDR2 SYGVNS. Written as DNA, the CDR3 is TGTGCCAGCAGTGACAACTTGAAACAACGGGGCTCTGGGGCCAACGTCCTGACTTTC. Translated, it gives CASSDNLKQRGSGANVLTF.

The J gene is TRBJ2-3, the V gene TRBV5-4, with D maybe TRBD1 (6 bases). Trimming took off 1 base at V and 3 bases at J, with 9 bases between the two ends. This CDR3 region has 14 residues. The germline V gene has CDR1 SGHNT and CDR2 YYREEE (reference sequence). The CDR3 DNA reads TGTGCCAGCAGCTTGTTCCAGGGGACAGATACGCAGTATTTT. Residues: CASSLFQGTDTQYF.

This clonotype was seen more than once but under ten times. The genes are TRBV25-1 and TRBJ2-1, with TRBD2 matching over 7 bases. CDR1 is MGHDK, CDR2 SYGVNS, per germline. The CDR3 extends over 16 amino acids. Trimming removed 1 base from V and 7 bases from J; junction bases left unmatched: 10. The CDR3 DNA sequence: TGTGCCAGCAGTGAATGGAGCGGTCAAGCGGGGAATGAGCAGTTCTTC. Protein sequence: CASSEWSGQAGNEQFF.

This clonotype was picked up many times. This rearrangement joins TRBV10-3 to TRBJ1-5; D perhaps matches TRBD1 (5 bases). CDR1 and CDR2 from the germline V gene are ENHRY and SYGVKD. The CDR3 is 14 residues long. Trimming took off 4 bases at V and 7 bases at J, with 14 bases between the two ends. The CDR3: CAISVAGPRQPQHF. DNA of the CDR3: TGTGCCATCAGTGTTGCGGGGCCGCGGCAGCCCCAGCATTTT.